The entry that follows covers one TCR beta chain sequence. The V end lost 0 bases, the J end lost 2 bases, and 15 bases lay between the germline ends. Germline V CDR1 and CDR2: SGHRS, YFSETQ. The CDR3 consists of 16 residues. The data were obtained in a study of blood T cell repertoires in COVID-19. Study-wide background: There were acute and convalescent COVID-19 samples, and they came from the United States, Italy and Spain. T cells, B-cell-depleted T cells, or PBMCs supplied cDNA or gDNA.

Clones were sequenced by immunoSEQ multiplex PCR, and TCRdb holds only the in-frame ones, with some missing. The sample lists approximately 9,600 clones, 65% to 90% occurring once. The sequenced sample was peripheral blood. The J gene is TRBJ2-7, the V gene TRBV5-1; unclear D gene. The sequence was collected from a human donor in a cohort sampled during active COVID-19. The CDR3 DNA follows: TGCGCCAGCAGCTTGGTGGTGTCGCAGGCTGCCTACGAGCAGTACTTC. Protein sequence: CASSLVVSQAAYEQYF.